This TCR beta chain emerged from a study of siplizumab effects on memory and regulatory T cells. Regarding the study as a whole: No naive or memory phenotype could be assigned to roughly 75-97% of proliferating clones.

Germline-derived CDR1 and CDR2 are ENHRY and SYGVKD. Trimming stripped 10 bases from V and 2 bases from J, with 13 bases between. There are 13 residues in the CDR3. Notes on this clone: Its matching antigen is unknown.

The table came from immunoSEQ multiplex PCR; TCRdb's copy has only in-frame clones and leaves some out. The table includes about 98,000 clones, 92% detected once. Material for sequencing was CD4+ T cells sorted from blood. The receptor comes from a human donor in good health. This chain joins TRBV10-3 and TRBJ2-3; D gene ambiguous. CDR3 nucleotide sequence: TGTGCCACCGTCGGCCTTTTCACAGATACGCAGTATTTT. Translation: CATVGLFTDTQYF.